Detailed here is one T cell receptor beta chain. No antigen is known for it. These data come from a study of vaccination effects on CD4 cells after COVID-19. Across the whole study: ViraFEST expansion of antigen-specific CD4+ T cells with viral peptide pools preceded sequencing.

Data came from immunoSEQ multiplex PCR; TCRdb stores just in-frame clones and leaves some out. This table holds over 45,000 clones, approximately 61% found once. The V gene's germline CDR1 is SGHRS and CDR2 YFSETQ. The CDR3 extends over 14 amino acids. Between the trimmed V and J ends, which lost 4 bases and 10 bases, there was a span of 17 bases. Having been cultured for around ten days, the cells underwent CD4+ T cell isolation. No vaccinee had earlier SARS-CoV-2 infection, and nucleocapsid antibodies were negative. Regarding the study as a whole: Vaccine- and infection-induced clones showed marked clonal contraction late following vaccination. Convalescent patients were scarce, and early post-infection timepoints were absent.

The sequence was collected from a human donor who received a COVID-19 vaccine. Material: CD4+ T cells from PBMCs cultured without peptide, obtained before COVID-19 vaccination. The J gene is TRBJ1-4, the V gene TRBV5-1; unclear D gene. The CDR3 is CASSVRPAEGKLFF. CDR3 coding DNA: TGCGCCAGCAGCGTACGCCCTGCGGAGGGAAAACTGTTTTTT.